The 8 T cell receptor beta chains in this list originate from one sample, sequenced in a study of blood T cell repertoires in COVID-19. Method: immunoSEQ multiplex PCR; TCRdb's copy keeps in-frame clones and lacks some. The sample shows fewer than 500,000 clones, just over 85% of them seen only once. The sequenced sample consisted of peripheral blood. Source of these receptors: a woman aged 25 to 45 with active or convalescent COVID-19.

The chain couples TRBV21-1 to TRBJ1-5; the table's TRBD1 call for D was not verified on the DNA. TRBV21-1 is a pseudogene. The CDR3 runs 18 residues. The CDR3: CASSADETGGYSNQPQHF. Written as DNA, the CDR3 is TGTGCCAGCAGCGCAGACGAGACAGGGGGTTATAGCAATCAGCCCCAGCATTTT.

V is TRBV7-2 and J is TRBJ1-2; no reliable D call. V was cut by 5 bases and J by 2 bases, with 12 bases left in between. Germline loops: CDR1 SGHTA, CDR2 FQGNSA. This CDR3 region has 14 residues. The CDR3 DNA reads as TGTGCCAGCAGCCACGCGGGCTTCAACTATGGCTACACCTTC. This codes for CASSHAGFNYGYTF.

The chain links TRBV10-3 to TRBJ2-2; D is unclear. In germline, CDR1 is ENHRY, CDR2 SYGVKD. This CDR3 is built from 14 residues. V lost 4 bases, J lost 3 bases, and 9 bases lay in between. This CDR3 reads CAISGRVDTGELFF. CDR3 DNA sequence: TGTGCCATCAGTGGTAGAGTCGACACCGGGGAGCTGTTTTTT.

The genes are TRBV28 and TRBJ1-2, with D possibly matching TRBD1 (6 bases). The CDR3 sequence is 12 residues long. The V end lost 7 bases, the J end lost 2 bases, and 8 bases lay between the germline ends. The germline CDR1 and CDR2 sequences are MDHEN and SYDVKM. CDR3 in DNA: TGTGCCAGCAACAGGGAAAACTATGGCTACACCTTC. Protein: CASNRENYGYTF.

The rearrangement joins TRBV5-4 to TRBJ2-2, with TRBD2 matching 16 bases. The CDR3 has 18 amino acids. CDR1 is SGHNT and CDR2 is YYREEE in the germline V gene (reference sequence). With V trimmed by 5 bases and J by 6 bases, 10 bases remained unmatched. The DNA for the CDR3 is TGTGCCAGCAGACGTACCGGGACTAGCGGGGGGGCGGCCGGGGAGCTGTTTTTT. Amino acids: CASRRTGTSGGAAGELFF.

V and J are TRBV28 and TRBJ2-5; a possible D gene is TRBD1 (6 bases). V dropped 7 bases and J dropped 6 bases, with 15 bases sitting between them. CDR1 MDHEN and CDR2 SYDVKM come from the germline V gene. The CDR3 extends over 13 amino acids. CDR3 residues: CASTGGEGKTQYF. The DNA of the CDR3 is TGTGCCAGCACTGGGGGCGAGGGAAAGACCCAGTACTTC.

In DNA, the CDR3 is TGTGCCAGCAGCCCTAGCGACAGCGTCTCTGGAAACACCATATATTTT. Residues: CASSPSDSVSGNTIYF. The chain links TRBV3-1 (or the pseudogene TRBV3-2) to TRBJ1-3, with D maybe TRBD1 (5 bases). The CDR3 has 16 amino acids. Trimming removed 4 bases from V and 0 bases from J, with 13 bases in between. Per the germline V gene, CDR1 is LGHDT and CDR2 is YNNKEL (reference sequence).

This clone was observed once. The V and J genes are TRBV5-1 and TRBJ2-1; 11 nucleotides line up with TRBD2. The germline CDR1 and CDR2 sequences are SGHRS and YFSETQ. V shed 5 bases, J shed 1 base, and the junction held 5 bases outside the gene matches. The length of the CDR3 is 16 residues. CDR3 DNA: TGCGCCAGCAGAGCCGGGACTAGCGGATCCTACAATGAGCAGTTCTTC. It translates to CASRAGTSGSYNEQFF. The full variable domain, rest sourced from reference TRBV5-1 and TRBJ2-1, is KAGVTQTPRYLIKTRGQQVTLSCSPISGHRSVSWYQQTPGQGLQFLFEYFSETQRNKGNFPGRFSGRQFSNSRSEMNVSTLELGDSALYLCASRAGTSGSYNEQFFGPGTRLTVL.